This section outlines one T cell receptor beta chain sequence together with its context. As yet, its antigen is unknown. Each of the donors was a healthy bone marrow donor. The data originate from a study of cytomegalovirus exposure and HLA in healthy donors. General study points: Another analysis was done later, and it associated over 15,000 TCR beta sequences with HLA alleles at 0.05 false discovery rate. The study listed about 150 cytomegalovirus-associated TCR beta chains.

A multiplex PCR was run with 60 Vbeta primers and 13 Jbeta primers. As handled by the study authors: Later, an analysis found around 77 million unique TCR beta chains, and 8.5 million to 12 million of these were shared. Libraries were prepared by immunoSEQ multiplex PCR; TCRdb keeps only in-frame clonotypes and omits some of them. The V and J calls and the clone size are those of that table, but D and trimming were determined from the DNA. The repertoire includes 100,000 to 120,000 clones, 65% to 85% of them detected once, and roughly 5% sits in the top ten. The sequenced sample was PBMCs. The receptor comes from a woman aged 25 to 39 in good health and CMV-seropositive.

The CDR3 DNA reads as TGTGCCAGCAGCCCGGGACAGGGGACCGCCTACGAGCAGTACTTC. Translated: CASSPGQGTAYEQYF. J is TRBJ2-7 and V is TRBV7-9, with 10 bases identical to TRBD1. The germline V gene encodes CDR1 SEHNR and CDR2 FQNEAQ (reference sequence). This CDR3 has 15 amino acids. The V gene end was trimmed by 5 bases and the J gene end by 2 bases; junction bases not matched to a gene: 6. The complete variable domain, with remaining parts taken from reference TRBV7-9 and TRBJ2-7, reads DTGVSQNPRHKITKRGQNVTFRCDPISEHNRLYWYRQTLGQGPEFLTYFQNEAQLEKSRLLSDRFSAERPKGSFSTLEIQRTEQGDSAMYLCASSPGQGTAYEQYFGPGTRLTVT.